Listed below are T cell receptor beta chains from one sample, sequenced in a study of radiation and T cells in renal cell carcinoma. Sequencing was performed with immunoSEQ multiplex PCR; in TCRdb, only in-frame clones are kept and a portion is missing. Seen here are around 76,000 clones, around 80% observed once, and the top ten hold 5.8%. The sample was blood, taken from a patient whose treatment included radiotherapy and nephrectomy. The origin of the receptors is a man in his sixties with renal cell carcinoma. Each CDR3 is given with its conserved first and last residue. The D gene is left open where the match is weak. Expanded clones are given a class, and other clones once, few, many or no size at all.

>TRBV19|TRBJ1-1|-|-
CASSTTGSVNTEAFF
TGTGCCAGTAGTACCACCGGGAGCGTGAACACTGAAGCTTTCTTT
>TRBV28|TRBJ1-2|-|-
CASSFWGVEGYTF
TGTGCCAGCAGTTTCTGGGGAGTGGAGGGCTACACCTTC
>TRBV28|TRBJ2-3|TRBD1|few
CATSPGQGHTDTQYF
TGTGCCACCAGCCCGGGACAGGGCCACACAGATACGCAGTATTTT
>TRBV6-5|TRBJ2-1|-|-
CASRGPNNEQFF
TGTGCCAGCAGGGGTCCGAACAATGAGCAGTTCTTC
>TRBV9|TRBJ2-7|-|-
CASSVGDGGAYEQYF
TGTGCCAGCAGCGTAGGGGACGGAGGAGCCTACGAGCAGTACTTC
>TRBV20-1|TRBJ1-1|TRBD1|-
CRAGGSAFF
TGCAGAGCAGGGGGCTCAGCTTTCTTT
>TRBV14|TRBJ2-7|TRBD1|once
CASSQVQGAGEQYF
TGTGCCAGCAGCCAAGTCCAGGGGGCTGGCGAGCAGTACTTC
>TRBV5-4|TRBJ1-2|-|-
CASSPLQGNYGYTF
TGTGCCAGCAGCCCACTCCAGGGCAACTATGGCTACACCTTC
>TRBV27|TRBJ1-1|TRBD1|many
CASSLMTGGWTEAFF
TGTGCCAGCAGTTTAATGACAGGGGGTTGGACTGAAGCTTTCTTT
>TRBV28|TRBJ2-7|-|-
CASSGLIYEQYF
TGTGCCAGCTCCGGCCTCATCTACGAGCAGTACTTC
>TRBV19|TRBJ2-3|-|-
CASSFPGANTQYF
TGTGCCAGTAGTTTTCCCGGGGCGAATACGCAGTATTTT
>TRBV29-1|TRBJ2-1|-|many
CSVRIRGWDNEQFF
TGCAGCGTTCGTATTCGGGGGTGGGACAATGAGCAGTTCTTC
>TRBV12-5|TRBJ1-1|TRBD1|-
CASGLGDRGMAFF
TGTGCTAGTGGTTTGGGAGACAGGGGGATGGCTTTCTTT
>TRBV5-1|TRBJ2-1|-|-
CASSGVLGEQFF
TGCGCCAGCTCCGGGGTACTTGGTGAGCAGTTCTTC
>TRBV9|TRBJ1-2|TRBD1|once
CASSPTGTGTYGYTF
TGTGCCAGCAGCCCTACCGGGACAGGGACCTATGGCTACACCTTC
>TRBV19|TRBJ2-3|-|-
CASSKRGYTDTQYF
TGTGCCAGTAGTAAACGGGGTTACACAGATACGCAGTATTTT